This section outlines one TCR beta chain sequence together with its context. This specimen comes from a study of blood T cell repertoires in COVID-19. Whole-study context: In each case, the material was cDNA or gDNA derived from T cells, B-cell-depleted T cells, or PBMCs.

The table came from immunoSEQ multiplex PCR; TCRdb's copy has only in-frame clones and leaves some out. The profile covers around 270,000 clones, with roughly 84% appearing a single time and roughly 0.87% taken by the ten largest. CDR1 is MRHNA and CDR2 is SNTAGT in the germline V gene. The CDR3 is 15 residues long. The ends were cut back, 5 bases at V and 2 bases at J, with 13 bases in the middle. The sequence derives from a human donor with COVID-19, enrolled during active disease. The donor label of this sample is uncertain. Sequenced sample: peripheral blood. J is TRBJ1-3 and V is TRBV6-4; D perhaps matches TRBD1 (6 bases). CDR3 sequence reads: CASSPQGIPGNTIYF. The CDR3 region has the DNA TGTGCCAGCAGTCCCCAGGGGATTCCTGGAAACACCATATATTTT.